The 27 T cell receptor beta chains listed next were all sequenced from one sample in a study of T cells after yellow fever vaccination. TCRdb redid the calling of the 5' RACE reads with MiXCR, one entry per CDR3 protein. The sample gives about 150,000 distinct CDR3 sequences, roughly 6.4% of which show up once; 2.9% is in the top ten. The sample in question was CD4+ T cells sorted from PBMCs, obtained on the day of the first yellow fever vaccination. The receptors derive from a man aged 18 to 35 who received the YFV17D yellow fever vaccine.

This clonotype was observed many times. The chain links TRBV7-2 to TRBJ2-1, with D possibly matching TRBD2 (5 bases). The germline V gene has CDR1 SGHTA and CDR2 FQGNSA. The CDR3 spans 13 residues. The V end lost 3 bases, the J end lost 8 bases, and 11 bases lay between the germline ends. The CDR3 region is CASSFNRGDEQFF. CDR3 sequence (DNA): TGTGCCAGCAGCTTTAACCGGGGAGATGAGCAGTTCTTC.

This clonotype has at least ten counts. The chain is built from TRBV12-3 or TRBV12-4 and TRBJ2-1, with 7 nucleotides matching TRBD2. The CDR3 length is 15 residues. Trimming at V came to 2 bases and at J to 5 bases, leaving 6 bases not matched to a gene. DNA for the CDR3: TGTGCCAGCAGTTTAACGGGGGGTAAACACAATGAGCAGTTCTTC. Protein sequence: CASSLTGGKHNEQFF.

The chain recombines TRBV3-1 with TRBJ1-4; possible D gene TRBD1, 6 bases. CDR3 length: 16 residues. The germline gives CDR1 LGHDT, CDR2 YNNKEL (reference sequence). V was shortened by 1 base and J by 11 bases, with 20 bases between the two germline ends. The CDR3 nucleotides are TGTGCCAGCAGCCAAGTCTCGTCAGTTTCAAGGGGGAAACTGTTTTTT. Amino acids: CASSQVSSVSRGKLFF.

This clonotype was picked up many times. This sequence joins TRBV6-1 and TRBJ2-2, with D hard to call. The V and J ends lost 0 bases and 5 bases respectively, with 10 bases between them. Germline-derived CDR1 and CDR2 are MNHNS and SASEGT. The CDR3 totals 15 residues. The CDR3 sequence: CASSEAGSYTGELFF. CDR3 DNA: TGTGCCAGCAGTGAAGCGGGATCTTATACCGGGGAGCTGTTTTTT.

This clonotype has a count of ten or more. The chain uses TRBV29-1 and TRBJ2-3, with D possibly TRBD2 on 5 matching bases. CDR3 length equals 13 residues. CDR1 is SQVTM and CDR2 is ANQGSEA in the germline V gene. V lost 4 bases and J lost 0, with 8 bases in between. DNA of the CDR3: TGCAGCGTTGGGGGAGTAAGCACAGATACGCAGTATTTT. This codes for CSVGGVSTDTQYF.

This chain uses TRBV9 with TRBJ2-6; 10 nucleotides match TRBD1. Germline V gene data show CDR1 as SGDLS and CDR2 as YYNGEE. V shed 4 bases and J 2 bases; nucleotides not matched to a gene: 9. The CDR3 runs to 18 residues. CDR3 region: CASSTPGTGVPGANVLTF. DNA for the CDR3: TGTGCCAGCAGCACCCCCGGGACAGGGGTGCCTGGGGCCAACGTCCTGACTTTC.

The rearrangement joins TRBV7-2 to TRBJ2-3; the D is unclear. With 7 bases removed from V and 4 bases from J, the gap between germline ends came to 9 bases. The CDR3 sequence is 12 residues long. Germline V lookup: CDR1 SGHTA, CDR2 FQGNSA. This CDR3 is CASKMSADTQYF. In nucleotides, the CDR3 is TGTGCCAGCAAAATGAGTGCAGATACGCAGTATTTT.

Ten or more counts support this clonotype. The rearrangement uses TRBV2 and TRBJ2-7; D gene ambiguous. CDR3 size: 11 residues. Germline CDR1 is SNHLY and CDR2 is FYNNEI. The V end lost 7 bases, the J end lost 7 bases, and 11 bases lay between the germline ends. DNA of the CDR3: TGTGCCAGCAAGATTCTACGAGAGCAGTACGTC. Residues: CASKILREQYV.

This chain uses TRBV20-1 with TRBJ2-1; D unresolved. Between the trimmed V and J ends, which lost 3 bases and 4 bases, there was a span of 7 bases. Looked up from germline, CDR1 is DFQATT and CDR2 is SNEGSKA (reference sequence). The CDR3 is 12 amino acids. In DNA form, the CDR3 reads TGCAGTGCTAGTTTTCCTTACAATGAGCAGTTCTTC. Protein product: CSASFPYNEQFF.

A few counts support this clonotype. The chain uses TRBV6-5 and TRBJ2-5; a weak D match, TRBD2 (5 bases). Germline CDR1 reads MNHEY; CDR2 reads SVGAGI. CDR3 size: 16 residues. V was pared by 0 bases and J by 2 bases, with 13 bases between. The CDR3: CASSYSHPRRQETQYF. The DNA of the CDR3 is TGTGCCAGCAGTTACTCGCACCCACGGAGGCAAGAGACCCAGTACTTC.

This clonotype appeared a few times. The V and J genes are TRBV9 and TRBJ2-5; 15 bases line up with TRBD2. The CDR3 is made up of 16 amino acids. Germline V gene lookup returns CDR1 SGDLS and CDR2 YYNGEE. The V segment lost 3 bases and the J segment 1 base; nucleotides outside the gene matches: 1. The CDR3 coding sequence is TGTGCCAGCAGCGAGGGACTAGCGGGGGGCCAAGAGACCCAGTACTTC. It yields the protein CASSEGLAGGQETQYF.

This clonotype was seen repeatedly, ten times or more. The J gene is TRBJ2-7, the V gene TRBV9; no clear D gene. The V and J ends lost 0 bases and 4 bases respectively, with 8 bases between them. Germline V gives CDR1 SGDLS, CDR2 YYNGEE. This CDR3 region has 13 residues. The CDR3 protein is CASSVASQYEQYF. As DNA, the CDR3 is TGTGCCAGCAGCGTAGCGAGTCAGTACGAGCAGTACTTC. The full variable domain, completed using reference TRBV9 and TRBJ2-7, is DSGVTQTPKHLITATGQRVTLRCSPRSGDLSVYWYQQSLDQGLQFLIQYYNGEERAKGNILERFSAQQFPDLHSELNLSSLELGDSALYFCASSVASQYEQYFGPGTRLTVT.

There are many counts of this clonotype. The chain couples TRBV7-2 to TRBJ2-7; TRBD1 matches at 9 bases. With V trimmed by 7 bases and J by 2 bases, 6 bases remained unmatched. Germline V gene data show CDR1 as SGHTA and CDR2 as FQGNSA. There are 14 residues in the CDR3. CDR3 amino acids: CASKPGQGPYEQYF. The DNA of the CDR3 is TGTGCCAGCAAACCGGGACAGGGCCCCTACGAGCAGTACTTC.

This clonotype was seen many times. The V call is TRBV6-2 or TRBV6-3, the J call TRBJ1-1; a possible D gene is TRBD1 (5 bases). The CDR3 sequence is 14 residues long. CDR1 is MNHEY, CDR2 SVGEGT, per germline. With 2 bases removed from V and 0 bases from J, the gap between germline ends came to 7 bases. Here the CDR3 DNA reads TGTGCCAGCAGTTACCGGGGGTTGAACACTGAAGCTTTCTTT. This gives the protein CASSYRGLNTEAFF.

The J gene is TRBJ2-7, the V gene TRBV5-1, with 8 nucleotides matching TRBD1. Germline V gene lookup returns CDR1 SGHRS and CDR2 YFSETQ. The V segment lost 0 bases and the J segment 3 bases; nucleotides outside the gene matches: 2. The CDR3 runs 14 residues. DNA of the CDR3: TGCGCCAGCAGCTTGGGGACAGGGATCTACGAGCAGTACTTC. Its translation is CASSLGTGIYEQYF.

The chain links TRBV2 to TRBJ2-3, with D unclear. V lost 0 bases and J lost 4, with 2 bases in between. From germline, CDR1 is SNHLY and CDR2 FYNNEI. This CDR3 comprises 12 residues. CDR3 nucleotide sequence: TGTGCCAGCAGTGAAGCGCCAGATACGCAGTATTTT. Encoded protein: CASSEAPDTQYF. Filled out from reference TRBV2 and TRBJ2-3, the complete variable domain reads EPEVTQTPSHQVTQMGQEVILRCVPISNHLYFYWYRQILGQKVEFLVSFYNNEISEKSEIFDDQFSVERPDGSNFTLKIRSTKLEDSAMYFCASSEAPDTQYFGPGTRLTVL.

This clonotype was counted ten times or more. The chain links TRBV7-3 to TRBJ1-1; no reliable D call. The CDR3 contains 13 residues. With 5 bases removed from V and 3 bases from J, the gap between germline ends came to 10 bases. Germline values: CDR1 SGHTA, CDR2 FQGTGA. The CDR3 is CASSHMRDTEAFF. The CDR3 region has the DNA TGTGCCAGCAGCCATATGAGGGACACTGAAGCTTTCTTT.

CDR3 residues: CASSRLGGGGPDTQYF. The CDR3 DNA is TGCGCCAGCAGCCGACTAGGCGGGGGGGGACCAGATACGCAGTATTTT. This chain connects TRBV4-3 to TRBJ2-3; 9 nucleotides line up with TRBD2. The CDR3 is 16 residues long. V gave up 4 bases and J gave up 4 bases; unmatched junction bases: 9. Germline assignment: CDR1 LGHNA and CDR2 YSLEER.

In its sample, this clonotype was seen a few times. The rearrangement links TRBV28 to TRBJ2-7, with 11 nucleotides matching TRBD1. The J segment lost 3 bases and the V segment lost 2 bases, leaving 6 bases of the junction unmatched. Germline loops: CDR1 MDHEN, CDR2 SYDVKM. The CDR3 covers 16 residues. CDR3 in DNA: TGTGCCAGCAGTTTAGGCTCCGGGACAGGGGGCTACGAGCAGTACTTC. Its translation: CASSLGSGTGGYEQYF.

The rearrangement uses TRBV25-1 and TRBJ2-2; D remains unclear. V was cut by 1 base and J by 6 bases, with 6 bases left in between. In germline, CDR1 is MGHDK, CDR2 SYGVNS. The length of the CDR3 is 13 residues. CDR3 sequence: CASSELIAGELFF. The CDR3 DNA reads TGTGCCAGCAGTGAATTGATAGCCGGGGAGCTGTTTTTT.

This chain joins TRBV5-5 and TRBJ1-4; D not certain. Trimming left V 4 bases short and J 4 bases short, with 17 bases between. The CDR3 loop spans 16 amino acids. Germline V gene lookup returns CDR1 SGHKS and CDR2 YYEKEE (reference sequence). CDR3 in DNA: TGTGCCAGCAGCCCGACGCGCAGGTCGGGTAATGAAAAACTGTTTTTT. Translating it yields CASSPTRRSGNEKLFF.

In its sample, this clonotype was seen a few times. The CDR3 sequence is CASSRPDRGNTEAFF. The CDR3 nucleotides read TGTGCCAGTAGCAGACCGGACAGGGGGAACACTGAAGCTTTCTTT. V and J are TRBV19 and TRBJ1-1, with 9 positions matching TRBD1. The CDR3 consists of 15 residues. Germline-derived CDR1 and CDR2 are LNHDA and SQIVND (reference sequence). V lost 6 bases, J lost 1 base, and 6 bases stayed unmatched.

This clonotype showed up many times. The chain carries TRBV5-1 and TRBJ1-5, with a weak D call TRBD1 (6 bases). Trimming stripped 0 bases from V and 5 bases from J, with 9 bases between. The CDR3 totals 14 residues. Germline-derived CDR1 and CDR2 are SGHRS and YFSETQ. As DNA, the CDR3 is TGCGCCAGCAGCTTGGATGGGGGCTATCAGCCCCAGCATTTT. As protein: CASSLDGGYQPQHF.

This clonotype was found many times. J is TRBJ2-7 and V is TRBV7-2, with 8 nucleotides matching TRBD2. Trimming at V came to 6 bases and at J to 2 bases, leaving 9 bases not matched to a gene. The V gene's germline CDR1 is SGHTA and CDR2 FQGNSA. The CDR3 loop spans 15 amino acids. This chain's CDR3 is CASRQRGWGPYEQYF. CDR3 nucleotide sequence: TGTGCCAGCAGGCAGCGGGGGTGGGGGCCCTACGAGCAGTACTTC.

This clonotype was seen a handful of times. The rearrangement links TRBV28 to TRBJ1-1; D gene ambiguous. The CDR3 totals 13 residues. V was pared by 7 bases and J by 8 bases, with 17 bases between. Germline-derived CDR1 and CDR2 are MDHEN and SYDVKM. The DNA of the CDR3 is TGTGCCAGCACCCGGAAAGTCGTATTCGAAGCTTTCTTT. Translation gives CASTRKVVFEAFF.

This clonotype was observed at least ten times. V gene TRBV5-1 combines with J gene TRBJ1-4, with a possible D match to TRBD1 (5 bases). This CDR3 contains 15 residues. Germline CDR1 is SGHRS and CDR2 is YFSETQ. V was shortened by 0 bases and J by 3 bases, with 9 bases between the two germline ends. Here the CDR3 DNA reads TGCGCCAGCAGCTTGGGAGACAGTCCTAATGAAAAACTGTTTTTT. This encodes CASSLGDSPNEKLFF.

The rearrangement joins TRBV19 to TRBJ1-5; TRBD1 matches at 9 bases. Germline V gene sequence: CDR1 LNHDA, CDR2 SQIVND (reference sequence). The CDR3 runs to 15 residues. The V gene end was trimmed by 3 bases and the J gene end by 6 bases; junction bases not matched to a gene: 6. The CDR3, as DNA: TGTGCCAGTAGTATTCAGGGACAGGGTGGTCAGCCCCAGCATTTT. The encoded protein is CASSIQGQGGQPQHF.